In this sample, the clone carrying this T cell receptor beta chain turned up a few times. The sample is drawn from a study of blood T cell repertoires in COVID-19. Study overall: Both acute and convalescent COVID-19 samples were obtained from the United States, Italy and Spain. PBMCs, B-cell-depleted T cells, or T cells provided the cDNA or gDNA that made up the material.

Original processing methods: Using reference gene primer amplification, nucleated cell counts were estimated. The protocol was immunoSEQ multiplex PCR, while the TCRdb copy is restricted to in-frame clones and leaves out a portion. V, J and clone size reflect that table, while D and trimming were determined from the DNA. The data show tens of thousands of clones, roughly nine tenths seen once. There are 16 residues in the CDR3. Germline V lookup: CDR1 LGHNA, CDR2 YSLEER. V lost 0 bases and J 5 bases, leaving 11 bases between the germline ends. This clonotype originated in a man in his fifties or sixties with acute or convalescent COVID-19. This chain joins TRBV4-3 and TRBJ1-6; D is ambiguous. The sample taken for sequencing was peripheral blood. The CDR3 DNA reads as TGCGCCAGCAGCCAAGATGCGGGGTCGCATAATTCACCCCTCCACTTT. Encoded protein: CASSQDAGSHNSPLHF.